This TCR beta chain was sequenced during a study of molecular identifiers for immune sequencing clone quantification. At the level of the study: In replicates, RNA from around 20,000 or 100,000 naive CD8 cells was divided five ways and four parts were sequenced.

Germline V lookup: CDR1 MNHEY, CDR2 SVGEGT. The CDR3 sequence is 17 residues long. A word on this clonotype: One base away lies a much larger clone, so this may be a sequencing read error.

Preparation of the bulk TCR libraries relied on previously described methods and listed TCR primers. TCRdb re-called the PCR reads with MiXCR, one entry per CDR3 protein. The sample lists approximately 97,000 distinct CDR3 sequences; more than 20% were seen once. Sorting selected naive CD8 T cells with a CD8+CD4-CCR7+CD45RA+ phenotype. The chain has TRBV6-2 or TRBV6-3 and TRBJ1-1, with D perhaps TRBD1 (5 bases). This TCR was sampled from a human donor in good health. Some libraries in this study had Jurkat cell RNA spiked in. Source material: naive CD8+ T cells from blood, with Jurkat cell RNA spiked in. The subset is: FACS-sorted CD8+CD4-CCR7+CD45RA+ naive T cells. The CDR3: CASSSPWRGWPHTEAFF. The CDR3 DNA sequence: TGCGCCAGCAGTTCCCCTTGGAGGGGTTGGCCGCACACTGAAGCTTTCTTT.